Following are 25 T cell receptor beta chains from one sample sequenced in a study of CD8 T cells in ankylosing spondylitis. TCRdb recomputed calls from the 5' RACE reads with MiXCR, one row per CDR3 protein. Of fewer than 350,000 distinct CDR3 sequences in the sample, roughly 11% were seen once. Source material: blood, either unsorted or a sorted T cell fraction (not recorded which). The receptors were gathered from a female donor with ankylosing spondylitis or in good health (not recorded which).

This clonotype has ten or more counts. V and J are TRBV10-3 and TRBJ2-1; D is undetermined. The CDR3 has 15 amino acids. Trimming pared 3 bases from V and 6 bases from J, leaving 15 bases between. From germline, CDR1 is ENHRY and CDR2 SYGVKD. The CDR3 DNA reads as TGTGCCATCAGTGAATTTGTGAGCAGTAGCAATGAGCAGTTCTTC. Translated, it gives CAISEFVSSSNEQFF.

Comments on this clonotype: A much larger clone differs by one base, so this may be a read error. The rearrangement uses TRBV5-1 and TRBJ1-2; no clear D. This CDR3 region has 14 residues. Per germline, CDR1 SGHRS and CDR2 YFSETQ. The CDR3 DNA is TGCGCCAGCAGCTTGGGACCCCATGGCTATGGCGACACCTTC. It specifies CASSLGPHGYGDTF.

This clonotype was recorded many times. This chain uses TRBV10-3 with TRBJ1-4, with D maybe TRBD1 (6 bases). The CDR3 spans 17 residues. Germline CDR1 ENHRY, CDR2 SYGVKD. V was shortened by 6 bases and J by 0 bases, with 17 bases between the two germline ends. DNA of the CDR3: TGTGCCATCAGCGATGACAGGAAAGTTGCAACTAATGAAAAACTGTTTTTT. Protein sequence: CAISDDRKVATNEKLFF.

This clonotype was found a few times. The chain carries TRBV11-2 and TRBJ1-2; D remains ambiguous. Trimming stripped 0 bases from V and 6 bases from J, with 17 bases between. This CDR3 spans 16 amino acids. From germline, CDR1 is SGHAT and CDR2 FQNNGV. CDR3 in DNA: TGTGCCAGCAGCTTAGATCTAGATACCTACGGAGATGGCTACACCTTC. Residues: CASSLDLDTYGDGYTF.

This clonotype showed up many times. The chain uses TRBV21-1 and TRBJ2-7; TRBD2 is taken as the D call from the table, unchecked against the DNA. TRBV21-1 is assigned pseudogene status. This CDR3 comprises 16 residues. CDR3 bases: TGTGCCAGCAGCAGCCATACTAGCGGGAGTTGCTACGAGCAGTACTTC. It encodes CASSSHTSGSCYEQYF.

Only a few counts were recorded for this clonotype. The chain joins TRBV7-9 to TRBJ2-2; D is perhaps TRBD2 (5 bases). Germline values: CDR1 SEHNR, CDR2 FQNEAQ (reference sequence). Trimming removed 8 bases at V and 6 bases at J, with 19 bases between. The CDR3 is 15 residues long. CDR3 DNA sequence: TGTGCCAGCCGCACTGGACTGATGGGGTCCGGGGAGCTGTTTTTT. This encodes CASRTGLMGSGELFF.

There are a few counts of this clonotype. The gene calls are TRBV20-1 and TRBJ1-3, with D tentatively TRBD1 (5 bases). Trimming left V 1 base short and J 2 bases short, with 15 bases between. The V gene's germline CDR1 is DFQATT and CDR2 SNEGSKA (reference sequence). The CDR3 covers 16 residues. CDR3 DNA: TGCAGTGCTAGAGGATCGGGGGGAAAAACTGGAAACACCATATATTTT. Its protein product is CSARGSGGKTGNTIYF.

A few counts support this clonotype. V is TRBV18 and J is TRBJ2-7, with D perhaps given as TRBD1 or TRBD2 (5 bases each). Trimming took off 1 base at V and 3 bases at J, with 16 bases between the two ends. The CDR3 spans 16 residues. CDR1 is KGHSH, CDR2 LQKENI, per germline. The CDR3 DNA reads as TGTGCCAGCTCACCACTCGGGCAGGTTGGGGGCTACGAGCAGTACTTC. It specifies CASSPLGQVGGYEQYF.

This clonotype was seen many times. Here the CDR3 DNA reads TGTGCCAGCAGCCCAGGACAGGCGAATCAGCCCCAGCATTTT. This sequence encodes CASSPGQANQPQHF. This sequence joins TRBV7-2 and TRBJ1-5, with 7 bases lining up with TRBD1. The junction had 5 bases not matched to a gene; V was cut back by 5 bases and J by 4 bases. CDR3 length: 14 residues. Germline CDR1 is SGHTA and CDR2 is FQGNSA.

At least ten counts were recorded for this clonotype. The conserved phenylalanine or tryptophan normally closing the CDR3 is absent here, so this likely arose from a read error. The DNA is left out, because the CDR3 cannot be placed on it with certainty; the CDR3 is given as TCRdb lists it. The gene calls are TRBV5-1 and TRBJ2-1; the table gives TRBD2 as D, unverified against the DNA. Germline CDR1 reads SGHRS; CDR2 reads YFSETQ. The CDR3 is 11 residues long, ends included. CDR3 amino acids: CASSFNRTQAV.

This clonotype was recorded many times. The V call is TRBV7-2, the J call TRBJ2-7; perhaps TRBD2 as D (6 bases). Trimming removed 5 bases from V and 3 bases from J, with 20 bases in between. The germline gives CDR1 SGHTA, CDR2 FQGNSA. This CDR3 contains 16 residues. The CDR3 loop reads CASSLSRDSRFYEQYF. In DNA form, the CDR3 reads TGTGCCAGCAGCCTGAGCCGGGACTCCCGCTTCTACGAGCAGTACTTC.

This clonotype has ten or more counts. The CDR3 region is CSVAGAGANVLTF. CDR3 coding DNA: TGCAGCGTTGCTGGTGCAGGGGCCAACGTCCTGACTTTC. J is TRBJ2-6 and V is TRBV29-1; unclear D gene. Germline V gene lookup returns CDR1 SQVTM and CDR2 ANQGSEA. The CDR3 is 13 residues long. The V and J ends lost 4 bases and 4 bases respectively, with 8 bases between them.

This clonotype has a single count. CDR3 sequence reads: CASSAGYSETQYF. The CDR3 nucleotides read TGTGCCAGCAGCGCAGGCTATTCGGAGACCCAGTACTTC. The chain recombines TRBV7-2 with TRBJ2-5, with D hard to call. This CDR3 is 13 amino acids long. V gave up 5 bases and J gave up 5 bases, with 12 bases separating them. The germline gives CDR1 SGHTA, CDR2 FQGNSA.

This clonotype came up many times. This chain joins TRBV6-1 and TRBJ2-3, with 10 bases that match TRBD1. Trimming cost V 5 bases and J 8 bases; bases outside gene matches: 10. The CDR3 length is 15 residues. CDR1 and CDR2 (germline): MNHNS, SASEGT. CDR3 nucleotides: TGTGCCAGCAGTATGCCGGGACAGGGGTTAGGTACGCAGTATTTT. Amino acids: CASSMPGQGLGTQYF.

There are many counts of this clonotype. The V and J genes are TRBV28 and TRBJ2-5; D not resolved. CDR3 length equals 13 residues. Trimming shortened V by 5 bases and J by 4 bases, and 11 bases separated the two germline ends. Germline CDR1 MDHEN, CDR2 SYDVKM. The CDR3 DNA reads TGTGCCAGCAGTCCCCCCCTTGGAGAGACCCAGTACTTC. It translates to CASSPPLGETQYF.

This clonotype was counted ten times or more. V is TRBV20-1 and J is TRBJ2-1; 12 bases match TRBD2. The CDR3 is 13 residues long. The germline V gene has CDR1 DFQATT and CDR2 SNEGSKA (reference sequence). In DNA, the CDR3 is TGCAGCCATGAACTAGCGGGAGGTCCCGAGCAGTTCTTC. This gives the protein CSHELAGGPEQFF.

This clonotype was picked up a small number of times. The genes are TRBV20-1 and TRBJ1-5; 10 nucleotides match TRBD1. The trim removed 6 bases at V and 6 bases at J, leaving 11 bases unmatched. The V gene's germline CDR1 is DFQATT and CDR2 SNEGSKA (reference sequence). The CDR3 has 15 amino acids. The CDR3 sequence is CSATSGQGNGQPQHF. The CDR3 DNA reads TGCAGTGCCACTTCGGGACAGGGGAACGGTCAGCCCCAGCATTTT.

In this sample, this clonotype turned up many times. The CDR3: CSGGDDQPQHF. DNA for the CDR3: TGCAGCGGGGGGGACGATCAGCCCCAGCATTTT. The V gene is TRBV29-1, the J gene TRBJ1-5; possibly TRBD1 for D (5 bases). The CDR3 totals 11 residues. Germline loops: CDR1 SQVTM, CDR2 ANQGSEA. Trimming cost V 7 bases and J 5 bases, with 9 bases left between them.

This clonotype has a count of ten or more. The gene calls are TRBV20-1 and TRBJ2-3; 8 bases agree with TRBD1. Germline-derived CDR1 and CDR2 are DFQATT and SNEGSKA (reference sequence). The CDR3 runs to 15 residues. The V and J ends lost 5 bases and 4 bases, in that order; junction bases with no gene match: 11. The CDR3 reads CSAYPGGWLADTQYF. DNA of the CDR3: TGCAGTGCTTACCCAGGGGGCTGGCTAGCAGATACGCAGTATTTT.

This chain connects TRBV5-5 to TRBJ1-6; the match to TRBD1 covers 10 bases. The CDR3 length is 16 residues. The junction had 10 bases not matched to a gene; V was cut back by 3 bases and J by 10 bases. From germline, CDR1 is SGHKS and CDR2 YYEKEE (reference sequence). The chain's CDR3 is CASSSLTGGELSPLHF. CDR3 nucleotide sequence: TGTGCCAGCAGCTCCTTGACAGGGGGCGAGTTATCACCCCTCCACTTT.

The CDR3 DNA is TGCAGTGCCACGGGACAGGGGGCGCGTGGCTACACCTTC. Translated, it gives CSATGQGARGYTF. This chain joins TRBV20-1 and TRBJ1-2; 12 positions agree with TRBD1. The CDR3 runs 13 residues. V was pared by 6 bases and J by 7 bases, with 6 bases of the junction left unmatched. Germline CDR1 reads DFQATT; CDR2 reads SNEGSKA (reference sequence).

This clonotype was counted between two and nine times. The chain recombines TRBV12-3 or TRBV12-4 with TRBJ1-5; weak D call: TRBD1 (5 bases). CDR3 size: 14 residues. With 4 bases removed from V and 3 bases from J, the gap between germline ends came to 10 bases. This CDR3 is CASSSGTFNQPQHF. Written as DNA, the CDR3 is TGTGCCAGCAGTTCCGGGACTTTCAATCAGCCCCAGCATTTT.

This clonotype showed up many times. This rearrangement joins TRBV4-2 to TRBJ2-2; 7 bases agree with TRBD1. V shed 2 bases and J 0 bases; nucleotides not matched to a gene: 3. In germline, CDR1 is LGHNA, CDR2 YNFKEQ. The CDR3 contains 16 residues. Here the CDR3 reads CASSQTQGANTGELFF. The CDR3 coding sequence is TGTGCCAGCAGCCAAACCCAGGGGGCGAACACCGGGGAGCTGTTTTTT.

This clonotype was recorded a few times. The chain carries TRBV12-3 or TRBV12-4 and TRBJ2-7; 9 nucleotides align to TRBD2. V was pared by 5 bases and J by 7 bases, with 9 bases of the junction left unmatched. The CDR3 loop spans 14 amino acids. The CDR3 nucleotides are TGTGCCAGCAGTGGAGCGGGAGGACGTGCAGAGCAGTACTTC. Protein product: CASSGAGGRAEQYF.

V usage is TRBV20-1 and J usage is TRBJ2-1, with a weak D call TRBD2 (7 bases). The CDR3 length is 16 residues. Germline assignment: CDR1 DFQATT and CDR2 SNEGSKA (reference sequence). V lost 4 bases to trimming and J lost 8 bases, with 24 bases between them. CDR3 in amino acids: CSAKSLGEGGPHEQFF. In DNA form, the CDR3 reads TGCAGTGCTAAAAGCTTGGGGGAGGGGGGGCCCCATGAGCAGTTCTTC.